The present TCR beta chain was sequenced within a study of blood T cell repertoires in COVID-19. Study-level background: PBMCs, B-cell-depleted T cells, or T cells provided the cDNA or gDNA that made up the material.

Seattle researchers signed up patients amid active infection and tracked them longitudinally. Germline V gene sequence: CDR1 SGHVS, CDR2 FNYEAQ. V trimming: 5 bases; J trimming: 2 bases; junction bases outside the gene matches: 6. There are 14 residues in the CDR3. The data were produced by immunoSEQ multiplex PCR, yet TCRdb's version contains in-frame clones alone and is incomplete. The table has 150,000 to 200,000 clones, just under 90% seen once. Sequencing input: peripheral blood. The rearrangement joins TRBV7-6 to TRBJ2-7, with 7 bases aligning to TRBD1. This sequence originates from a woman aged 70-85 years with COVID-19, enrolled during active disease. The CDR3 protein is CASSTTGTTYEQYF. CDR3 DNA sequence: TGTGCCAGCAGCACGACAGGGACCACCTACGAGCAGTACTTC. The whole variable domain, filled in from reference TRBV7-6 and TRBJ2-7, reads GAGVSQSPRYKVTKRGQDVALRCDPISGHVSLYWYRQALGQGPEFLTYFNYEAQQDKSGLPNDRFSAERPEGSISTLTIQRTEQRDSAMYRCASSTTGTTYEQYFGPGTRLTVT.